These 22 T cell receptor beta chains originate from one sample sequenced in a study of blood T cells in healthy people across ages. Combining a sample-barcoded 5' primer with a J-beta primer mix, a second PCR ran for roughly 6 to 12 cycles. TCRdb redid the calling of the 5' RACE reads with MiXCR, one entry per CDR3 protein. The top ten hold approximately 17% of the sample, which has more than 800,000 distinct CDR3 sequences, under 55% seen once. Sequenced: blood. The receptors were gathered from a woman aged 55-69 years in good health.

This chain joins TRBV7-3 and TRBJ2-4; 9 nucleotides match TRBD2. Per germline, CDR1 SGHTA and CDR2 FQGTGA. The CDR3 length is 13 residues. With 5 bases clipped from V and 5 bases from J, the junction kept 1 base outside the gene matches. In DNA, the CDR3 is TGTGCCAGCAGCGTAGCGGGGGAAAACATTCAGTACTTC. It specifies CASSVAGENIQYF.

This chain joins TRBV15 and TRBJ2-1; a weak D match, TRBD2 (6 bases). Germline CDR1 reads LNHNV; CDR2 reads YYDKDF (reference sequence). This CDR3 has 16 amino acids. V lost 5 bases, J lost 4 bases, and 18 bases lay in between. The CDR3 nucleotides are TGTGCCACCAGCCGAAGTGTCGGGAGAGTGTACAATGAGCAGTTCTTC. This sequence encodes CATSRSVGRVYNEQFF.

This clonotype was recorded once. This sequence joins TRBV3-1 and TRBJ2-5, with D perhaps TRBD1 or TRBD2 (5 bases each). CDR3 size: 16 residues. Deletions cut 0 bases from V and 1 base from J, with 12 bases between. CDR1 is LGHDT and CDR2 is YNNKEL in the germline V gene (reference sequence). CDR3 region: CASSQDLVGPQETQYF. CDR3 in DNA: TGTGCCAGCAGCCAAGATTTGGTGGGACCCCAAGAGACCCAGTACTTC.

The chain employs TRBV9 and TRBJ2-5; 10 bases fit TRBD1. Germline lookup yields CDR1 SGDLS and CDR2 YYNGEE. Trimming removed 4 bases from V and 5 bases from J; junction bases left unmatched: 8. This CDR3 spans 15 amino acids. CDR3 DNA sequence: TGTGCCAGCAGCAAGGGACAGGGGACGTCGGAGACCCAGTACTTC. Protein product: CASSKGQGTSETQYF.

The chain links TRBV18 to TRBJ2-4, with TRBD1 matching 7 bases. The better agreement between TRBJ2-5 and the DNA end casts doubt on the J call. The CDR3 loop spans 15 amino acids. CDR1 and CDR2 (germline): KGHSH, LQKENI. In DNA form, the CDR3 reads TGTGCCAGCTCCCAGACAGGGATGGTCCAAGAGACCCAGTACTTC. This gives the protein CASSQTGMVQETQYF.

This clonotype occurred a few times. The rearrangement joins TRBV3-1 to TRBJ2-7; 10 nucleotides align to TRBD2. The germline V gene encodes CDR1 LGHDT and CDR2 YNNKEL (reference sequence). Germline trimming cut 4 bases from V and 7 bases from J; bases unmatched to any gene: 10. The CDR3 runs 15 residues. The CDR3 DNA follows: TGTGCCAGCAGCCCGCAGCGGGAGGGCCTTGGAGAGCAGTACTTC. This encodes CASSPQREGLGEQYF.

J is TRBJ2-1 and V is TRBV24-1, with TRBD2 identical over 9 bases. Germline assignment: CDR1 KGHDR and CDR2 SFDVKD. The V segment lost 2 bases and the J segment 8 bases; nucleotides outside the gene matches: 9. The CDR3 runs to 16 residues. CDR3 in DNA: TGTGCCACCAGTGATTCGGCTAGCGGGATCCAAGATGAGCAGTTCTTC. This encodes CATSDSASGIQDEQFF.

The chain employs TRBV28 and TRBJ2-1, with D unclear. CDR1 and CDR2 (germline): MDHEN, SYDVKM. The V gene lost 6 bases and the J gene lost 10 bases, with 19 bases spanning the gap. This CDR3 contains 14 residues. The CDR3 DNA sequence: TGTGCCAGCAGAACGACTGGAAGCTCCTACGAGCAGTTCTTC. This codes for CASRTTGSSYEQFF.

The chain links TRBV7-7 to TRBJ2-7, with 11 bases lining up with TRBD2. The closer fit of TRBJ2-5 to the DNA end suggests the J call may be wrong. Germline values: CDR1 SSHAT, CDR2 FNYEAQ (reference sequence). CDR3 size: 16 residues. DNA of the CDR3: TGTGCCAGCAGCTTAACTAGCGGGAGAAGCTCAGAGACCCAGTACTTC. As protein: CASSLTSGRSSETQYF.

The gene calls are TRBV11-3 and TRBJ2-4; D uncertain. The J call may be mistaken, given a closer DNA end match to TRBJ2-7. This CDR3 contains 15 residues. The germline V gene has CDR1 SGHNT and CDR2 YENEEA. The DNA for the CDR3 is TGTGCCAGCAGCTTAGATATTCGAGGAGCCTACGAGCAGTACTTC. Residues: CASSLDIRGAYEQYF.

V usage is TRBV15 and J usage is TRBJ2-3; D is uncertain. Trimming took 8 bases from V and 0 from J, leaving 12 bases between them. Per germline, CDR1 LNHNV and CDR2 YYDKDF (reference sequence). The CDR3 covers 14 residues. CDR3 amino acids: CATGGRGSTDTQYF. For the CDR3, the DNA is TGTGCCACCGGTGGGCGCGGTAGCACAGATACGCAGTATTTT.

Turning to this clonotype: One junction end does not reproduce the germline sequence, and a read error may be involved. V and J are TRBV6-5 and TRBJ2-5; D is unclear. Judging by the DNA end, TRBJ2-7 fits better; the J call may be wrong. CDR3 length: 14 amino acids. CDR1 MNHEY and CDR2 SVGAGI come from the germline V gene. Here the CDR3 reads CAGSYDAEVLEQYF. The CDR3 DNA is TGTGCCGGCAGTTACGACGCCGAGGTACTCGAGCAGTACTTC.

There are a few counts of this clonotype. The rearrangement joins TRBV24-1 to TRBJ2-3; D assignment may be TRBD1 or TRBD2 (5 bases each). The CDR3 extends over 14 amino acids. The germline V gene has CDR1 KGHDR and CDR2 SFDVKD. Trimming removed 6 bases at V and 4 bases at J, with 13 bases between. The CDR3 loop reads CATSSGASPDTQYF. For the CDR3, the DNA is TGTGCCACCAGTTCCGGGGCCAGTCCAGATACGCAGTATTTT.

A single count supports this clonotype. V is TRBV11-1 and J is TRBJ2-5, with D tentatively TRBD2 (6 bases). The CDR3 has 15 residues. V was trimmed by 3 bases and J by 1 base, leaving 12 bases between them. CDR1 and CDR2 (germline): SGHAT, FQDESV (reference sequence). In nucleotides, the CDR3 is TGTGCCAGCAGCTTTTACCGGGGGATCCAAGAGACCCAGTACTTC. It is translated as CASSFYRGIQETQYF.

The J gene is TRBJ2-7, the V gene TRBV3-1; tentatively, D is TRBD1 (6 bases). V gave up 4 bases and J gave up 7 bases, with 26 bases separating them. The CDR3 is made up of 17 amino acids. Germline V gene lookup returns CDR1 LGHDT and CDR2 YNNKEL (reference sequence). CDR3 region: CASSRYSPGHPPEEQYF. In DNA, the CDR3 is TGTGCCAGCAGCCGGTATTCCCCGGGACATCCCCCTGAAGAGCAGTACTTC.

This clonotype showed up just a few times. The chain employs TRBV6-2 or TRBV6-3 and TRBJ2-1, with a weak D call TRBD1 (5 bases). V lost 2 bases, J lost 9 bases, and 11 bases lay in between. Germline V CDR1 and CDR2: MNHEY, SVGEGT. This CDR3 region has 13 residues. The CDR3 sequence: CASSYGLRGEQFF. CDR3 nucleotide sequence: TGTGCCAGCAGTTACGGTTTAAGGGGTGAGCAGTTCTTC.

The chain combines TRBV7-9 with TRBJ2-1; the D gene is possibly TRBD1 (6 bases). Germline loops: CDR1 SEHNR, CDR2 FQNEAQ (reference sequence). The CDR3 covers 16 residues. Trimming removed 1 base from V and 8 bases from J, with 18 bases in between. CDR3 loop: CASSLVTGRLFDEQFF. CDR3 sequence (DNA): TGTGCCAGCAGCTTAGTCACAGGGCGATTATTCGATGAGCAGTTCTTC.

The CDR3 coding sequence is TGCGCCAGCAGCGAGGCAGATTCCTACGAGCAGTACTTC. Amino acid sequence: CASSEADSYEQYF. The V gene is TRBV5-1, the J gene TRBJ2-7; unclear D gene. In germline, CDR1 is SGHRS, CDR2 YFSETQ. The CDR3 totals 13 residues. Trimming left V 4 bases short and J 1 base short, with 9 bases between.

This clonotype was found a few times. One junction end does not reproduce the germline sequence, and a read error may be involved. This rearrangement joins TRBV5-1 to TRBJ2-1; 11 positions match TRBD2. Per the germline V gene, CDR1 is SGHRS and CDR2 is YFSETQ. The CDR3 spans 15 residues. This CDR3 is CASSLLAGGHNEQFF. In DNA form, the CDR3 reads TGTGCCAGCAGTTTGCTAGCGGGAGGTCACAATGAGCAGTTCTTC.

This chain connects TRBV30 to TRBJ2-7; D remains ambiguous. Germline CDR1 is GTSNPN and CDR2 is SVGIG (reference sequence). The V end was cut by 5 bases, the J end by 2 bases, with 10 bases between. This CDR3 contains 12 residues. This CDR3 reads CAWAQKAYEQYF. In nucleotides, the CDR3 is TGTGCCTGGGCCCAGAAGGCCTACGAGCAGTACTTC.

This rearrangement joins TRBV12-3 or TRBV12-4 to TRBJ2-5, with D uncertain. The CDR3 has 12 amino acids. V lost 8 bases, J lost 5 bases, and 12 bases lay in between. For the CDR3, the DNA is TGTGCCAGCGGTCCACTTGGGGAGACCCAGTACTTC. It yields the protein CASGPLGETQYF.

The chain carries TRBV20-1 and TRBJ2-7; D call uncertain. The J call may not be correct, given that the DNA end is closer to TRBJ2-4. CDR1 is DFQATT and CDR2 is SNEGSKA in the germline V gene (reference sequence). The CDR3 length is 14 residues. The CDR3 region is CSAARVSAKNIQYF. CDR3 in DNA: TGCAGTGCTGCTAGGGTATCAGCCAAAAACATTCAGTACTTC.